This note documents a single TCR beta chain sequence. Its antigen remains unknown. The data are from a study of cytomegalovirus exposure and HLA in healthy donors. Turning to the study itself: Roughly 180 million T cells yielded 100 million or so unique TCR beta sequences, as an earlier analysis found. Whole-study findings and limits: CMV serostatus was the sole immune exposure data available.

The germline gives CDR1 SEHNR, CDR2 FQNEAQ (reference sequence). V was clipped by 2 bases and J by 8 bases; unmatched bases: 5. There are 16 residues in the CDR3. PCR employed 60 Vbeta and 13 Jbeta primers. Sequencing used immunoSEQ multiplex PCR; TCRdb keeps in-frame clones, though not all of them. The table shows about 200,000 clones, with 80% to 90% occurring only once. The V call is TRBV7-9, the J call TRBJ2-1, with 14 bases aligning to TRBD2. Sequenced: PBMCs. This sequence was found in a man aged 40-49 years in good health and CMV-seropositive. The CDR3 DNA reads as TGTGCCAGCAGCTTATTGGGACTAGCGGGAGTCGATGAGCAGTTCTTC. It encodes CASSLLGLAGVDEQFF.